This entry lists 27 T cell receptor beta chains sequenced from one sample in a study of blood T cell repertoires in COVID-19. Assay: immunoSEQ multiplex PCR; the TCRdb copy retains only in-frame clones and omits some. This sample has some 89,000 clones, with 82% found just once. The source material was peripheral blood. These receptors were taken from a woman older than 75 with acute or convalescent COVID-19.

The chain carries TRBV14 and TRBJ1-4; no clear D. V lost 3 bases, J lost 8 bases, and 13 bases lay in between. The CDR3 is 14 residues long. Germline V gene data show CDR1 as SGHDN and CDR2 as FVKESK. The CDR3 DNA sequence: TGTGCCAGCAGCCAGGGAGTTCGATGGGAAAAACTGTTTTTT. It codes for CASSQGVRWEKLFF.

The count of this clone is one. The chain uses TRBV28 and TRBJ2-2, with 8 positions matching TRBD1. Unmatched junction bases numbered 11, after V lost 8 bases and J lost 6 bases. Looked up from germline, CDR1 is MDHEN and CDR2 is SYDVKM. This CDR3 contains 15 residues. In DNA, the CDR3 is TGTGCCAGCGTCGGGCAGGGGGCGTTTTCCGGGGAGCTGTTTTTT. Its protein product is CASVGQGAFSGELFF.

V and J are TRBV4-2 and TRBJ2-6, with D tentatively TRBD1 (6 bases). Germline CDR1 reads LGHNA; CDR2 reads YNFKEQ. Trimming cost V 0 bases and J 2 bases, with 14 bases left between them. The CDR3 contains 18 residues. CDR3 loop: CASSQDGGQGAGANVLTF. The CDR3 DNA reads TGTGCCAGCAGCCAAGATGGGGGCCAGGGAGCTGGGGCCAACGTCCTGACTTTC.

The chain joins TRBV5-1 to TRBJ2-1, with D possibly being TRBD2 (5 bases). Per the germline V gene, CDR1 is SGHRS and CDR2 is YFSETQ. This CDR3 contains 15 residues. V was clipped by 5 bases and J by 2 bases, with 14 bases between them. CDR3 residues: CASRPSSGPYNEQFF. As DNA, the CDR3 is TGCGCCAGCAGGCCATCCAGCGGCCCCTACAATGAGCAGTTCTTC. The full variable domain, completed using reference TRBV5-1 and TRBJ2-1, is KAGVTQTPRYLIKTRGQQVTLSCSPISGHRSVSWYQQTPGQGLQFLFEYFSETQRNKGNFPGRFSGRQFSNSRSEMNVSTLELGDSALYLCASRPSSGPYNEQFFGPGTRLTVL.

The chain combines TRBV21-1 with TRBJ2-1; the table's D call, TRBD1, was not checked against the DNA. TRBV21-1 is flagged as a pseudogene. The CDR3 spans 14 residues. CDR3 sequence: CASSPWDSHNEQFF. The CDR3 nucleotides read TGTGCCAGCAGCCCCTGGGACAGCCACAATGAGCAGTTCTTC.

The chain links TRBV19 to TRBJ1-1, with D perhaps TRBD1 (6 bases). Germline CDR1 LNHDA, CDR2 SQIVND (reference sequence). Trimming pared 6 bases from V and 0 bases from J, leaving 11 bases between. This CDR3 region has 14 residues. CDR3 residues: CASREGQMNTEAFF. Written as DNA, the CDR3 is TGTGCCAGTAGGGAAGGACAGATGAACACTGAAGCTTTCTTT.

V is TRBV18 and J is TRBJ1-1; 7 positions match TRBD1. With V trimmed by 0 bases and J by 7 bases, 5 bases remained unmatched. The CDR3 length is 14 residues. Germline assignment: CDR1 KGHSH and CDR2 LQKENI. CDR3 loop: CASSPPGGAGEAFF. The CDR3 DNA is TGTGCCAGCTCACCACCAGGGGGCGCGGGTGAAGCTTTCTTT.

The chain joins TRBV2 to TRBJ2-7; the D gene is possibly TRBD1 (6 bases). V was trimmed by 7 bases and J by 0 bases, leaving 13 bases between them. Germline CDR1 is SNHLY and CDR2 is FYNNEI. The CDR3 contains 14 residues. DNA of the CDR3: TGTGCCAGCATCCGTCAGGGGCCCTCCTACGAGCAGTACTTC. Residues: CASIRQGPSYEQYF.

The chain uses TRBV4-2 and TRBJ1-2; 7 bases are a match to TRBD1. V was pared by 0 bases and J by 0 bases, with 4 bases of the junction left unmatched. There are 16 residues in the CDR3. Germline V lookup: CDR1 LGHNA, CDR2 YNFKEQ. CDR3: CASSQDLGTANYGYTF. CDR3 sequence (DNA): TGTGCCAGCAGCCAAGATTTAGGGACAGCTAACTATGGCTACACCTTC.

The chain links TRBV3-1 (or the pseudogene TRBV3-2) to TRBJ2-5, with a weak D call TRBD2 (6 bases). CDR1 is LGHDT and CDR2 is YNNKEL in the germline V gene (reference sequence). This CDR3 has 12 amino acids. The V end lost 7 bases, the J end lost 5 bases, and 11 bases lay between the germline ends. CDR3 bases: TGTGCCAGCACCCAGGCGGGGGAGACCCAGTACTTC. This translates into CASTQAGETQYF.

The CDR3 here is CASSQVAGGVNNYNEQFF. For the CDR3, the DNA is TGCGCCAGCAGCCAAGTAGCGGGAGGCGTCAACAACTACAATGAGCAGTTCTTC. The chain uses TRBV5-1 and TRBJ2-1; 10 bases match TRBD2. CDR3 length: 18 amino acids. With 4 bases clipped from V and 3 bases from J, the junction kept 13 bases outside the gene matches. CDR1 SGHRS and CDR2 YFSETQ come from the germline V gene.

The rearrangement joins TRBV2 to TRBJ1-4; 8 positions agree with TRBD1. V gave up 0 bases and J gave up 7 bases; unmatched junction bases: 4. Germline V CDR1 and CDR2: SNHLY, FYNNEI. The CDR3 runs 15 residues. The DNA of the CDR3 is TGTGCCAGCAGTGAAGCGCTCAGGGGGCGTGAAAAACTGTTTTTT. It is translated as CASSEALRGREKLFF.

The chain couples TRBV24-1 to TRBJ2-2, with D uncertain. The CDR3 is made up of 14 amino acids. CDR1 is KGHDR and CDR2 is SFDVKD in the germline V gene. V was clipped by 5 bases and J by 0 bases, with 6 bases between them. The CDR3 nucleotides are TGTGCCACCAGTGGACGGGCGAACACCGGGGAGCTGTTTTTT. This codes for CATSGRANTGELFF.

The chain links TRBV6-2 or TRBV6-3 to TRBJ2-6; D is possibly TRBD1 (6 bases). The CDR3 contains 16 residues. Germline CDR1 MNHEY, CDR2 SVGEGT. V lost 5 bases and J 0 bases, leaving 11 bases between the germline ends. In DNA form, the CDR3 reads TGTGCCAGCAGTCAAAGGACAGCCTCTGGGGCCAACGTCCTGACTTTC. The encoded protein is CASSQRTASGANVLTF.

CDR3 sequence (DNA): TGTGCCAGCAGTTGGGACGGGAGGAGGGGAGAGACCCAGTACTTC. Its protein product is CASSWDGRRGETQYF. The V and J genes are TRBV27 and TRBJ2-5, with 7 nucleotides matching TRBD2. This CDR3 has 15 amino acids. V lost 4 bases, J lost 4 bases, and 9 bases stayed unmatched. Germline-derived CDR1 and CDR2 are MNHEY and SMNVEV (reference sequence).

The chain joins TRBV5-4 to TRBJ1-1; D is possibly TRBD1 (5 bases). The CDR3 length is 16 residues. V was clipped by 0 bases and J by 1 base, with 13 bases between them. Germline CDR1 reads SGHNT; CDR2 reads YYREEE (reference sequence). The CDR3 reads CASSLDPGIPNTEAFF. The DNA of the CDR3 is TGTGCCAGCAGCTTGGACCCAGGGATCCCGAACACTGAAGCTTTCTTT. The complete variable domain, with remaining parts taken from reference TRBV5-4 and TRBJ1-1, reads ETGVTQSPTHLIKTRGQQVTLRCSSQSGHNTVSWYQQALGQGPQFIFQYYREEENGRGNFPPRFSGLQFPNYSSELNVNALELDDSALYLCASSLDPGIPNTEAFFGQGTRLTVV.

This clone was seen more than once but under ten times. The chain uses TRBV6-6 and TRBJ2-6; a weak D match, TRBD2 (5 bases). V was cut by 11 bases and J by 0 bases, with 17 bases left in between. Germline values: CDR1 MNHNY, CDR2 SVGAGI (reference sequence). This CDR3 is built from 16 residues. CDR3 amino acids: CAVTRVGPSGANVLTF. The CDR3 nucleotides read TGTGCCGTCACGAGGGTTGGTCCCTCTGGGGCCAACGTCCTGACTTTC.

V is TRBV2 and J is TRBJ1-4; TRBD1 agrees at 8 bases. V trimming: 7 bases; J trimming: 0 bases; junction bases outside the gene matches: 1. CDR3 length: 14 amino acids. Germline CDR1 is SNHLY and CDR2 is FYNNEI. The CDR3 loop is CASKTGATNEKLFF. CDR3 DNA sequence: TGTGCCAGCAAGACAGGGGCAACTAATGAAAAACTGTTTTTT. Supplemented by reference TRBV2 and TRBJ1-4, the full variable domain reads EPEVTQTPSHQVTQMGQEVILRCVPISNHLYFYWYRQILGQKVEFLVSFYNNEISEKSEIFDDQFSVERPDGSNFTLKIRSTKLEDSAMYFCASKTGATNEKLFFGSGTQLSVL.

This clone was found a few times. J is TRBJ2-2 and V is TRBV5-1; 7 bases match TRBD2. The CDR3 is made up of 13 amino acids. Germline values: CDR1 SGHRS, CDR2 YFSETQ. V trimming: 4 bases; J trimming: 5 bases; junction bases outside the gene matches: 2. CDR3 DNA: TGCGCCAGCAGCACCGGGAGGACCGGGGAGCTGTTTTTT. This codes for CASSTGRTGELFF.

The CDR3 protein is CASKTLDRSGEQYF. CDR3 DNA sequence: TGTGCCAGCAAAACCTTGGACAGGTCGGGAGAGCAGTACTTC. The chain couples TRBV6-6 to TRBJ2-7, with 7 bases matching TRBD1. The CDR3 sequence is 14 residues long. CDR1 and CDR2 from the germline V gene are MNHNY and SVGAGI (reference sequence). V shed 7 bases, J shed 7 bases, and the junction held 13 bases outside the gene matches.

This clone was seen only once. V gene TRBV24-1 combines with J gene TRBJ2-3; 12 bases fit TRBD2. Germline V gives CDR1 KGHDR, CDR2 SFDVKD. CDR3 size: 16 residues. Germline trimming cut 3 bases from V and 4 bases from J; bases unmatched to any gene: 4. The CDR3 reads CATSDRTSGVSDTQYF. Written as DNA, the CDR3 is TGTGCCACCAGTGATAGGACTAGCGGGGTATCAGATACGCAGTATTTT.

The gene calls are TRBV19 and TRBJ1-2, with D uncertain. The CDR3 has 12 amino acids. CDR1 is LNHDA and CDR2 is SQIVND in the germline V gene (reference sequence). Trimming took 10 bases from V and 9 from J, leaving 18 bases between them. The CDR3 protein is CATKSLAARYTF. In DNA, the CDR3 is TGTGCCACCAAATCCCTTGCGGCGCGCTACACCTTC.

The rearrangement joins TRBV4-1 to TRBJ1-2, with 11 bases identical to TRBD1. V was pared by 5 bases and J by 7 bases, with 3 bases of the junction left unmatched. Germline CDR1 and CDR2: MGHRA and YSYEKL. The CDR3 length is 13 residues. CDR3 residues: CASSSDRGLGYTF. CDR3 DNA sequence: TGCGCCAGCAGCTCGGACAGGGGGCTTGGCTACACCTTC.

This chain uses TRBV7-8 with TRBJ2-7; the D gene is possibly TRBD1 (6 bases). Looked up from germline, CDR1 is SGHVS and CDR2 is FQNEAQ. Trimming took 5 bases from V and 2 from J, leaving 13 bases between them. This CDR3 spans 14 amino acids. This CDR3 is CASSPRGVTYEQYF. The CDR3 DNA reads TGTGCCAGCAGCCCCAGGGGTGTAACCTACGAGCAGTACTTC.

The chain carries TRBV5-4 and TRBJ2-5; 7 bases are shared with TRBD1. Per the germline V gene, CDR1 is SGHNT and CDR2 is YYREEE (reference sequence). There are 15 residues in the CDR3. V was clipped by 3 bases and J by 2 bases; unmatched bases: 7. CDR3 sequence (DNA): TGTGCCAGCAGCTCAGGGACAGAAATTCAAGAGACCCAGTACTTC. Its protein product is CASSSGTEIQETQYF.

The rearrangement uses TRBV15 and TRBJ2-7; unclear D gene. Germline CDR1 and CDR2: LNHNV and YYDKDF (reference sequence). V dropped 1 base and J dropped 2 bases, with 9 bases sitting between them. The CDR3 runs to 14 residues. CDR3 nucleotide sequence: TGTGCCACCAGCAGAGGGAGTTTTGCCTACGAGCAGTACTTC. Its translation: CATSRGSFAYEQYF.

The chain employs TRBV2 and TRBJ2-7; D is uncertain. Germline V gives CDR1 SNHLY, CDR2 FYNNEI. Between the trimmed V and J ends, which lost 6 bases and 7 bases, there was a span of 13 bases. This CDR3 has 12 amino acids. CDR3 amino acids: CASRSTAREQYF. In DNA, the CDR3 is TGTGCCAGCAGGTCGACCGCGCGGGAGCAGTACTTC.